Sequencing of this TCR beta chain was carried out in a study of blood T cell repertoires in COVID-19. The wider study: Whether acute or convalescent, the COVID-19 samples came from the United States, Italy and Spain.

Data came from immunoSEQ multiplex PCR; TCRdb stores just in-frame clones and leaves some out. The sample holds 170,000 or so clones, more than 85% seen once. Germline trimming cut 1 base from V and 3 bases from J; bases unmatched to any gene: 5. This CDR3 contains 16 residues. Germline V gene sequence: CDR1 SGHTA, CDR2 FQGNSA. The chain carries TRBV7-2 and TRBJ2-1, with 8 bases lining up with TRBD2. Sequencing was done on a sample of peripheral blood. This TCR derives from a man in his 60s with COVID-19, enrolled during active disease. The CDR3 DNA reads as TGTGCCAGCAGCTTAGTAAGCGGGGGAAACTACAATGAGCAGTTCTTC. Its protein is CASSLVSGGNYNEQFF.